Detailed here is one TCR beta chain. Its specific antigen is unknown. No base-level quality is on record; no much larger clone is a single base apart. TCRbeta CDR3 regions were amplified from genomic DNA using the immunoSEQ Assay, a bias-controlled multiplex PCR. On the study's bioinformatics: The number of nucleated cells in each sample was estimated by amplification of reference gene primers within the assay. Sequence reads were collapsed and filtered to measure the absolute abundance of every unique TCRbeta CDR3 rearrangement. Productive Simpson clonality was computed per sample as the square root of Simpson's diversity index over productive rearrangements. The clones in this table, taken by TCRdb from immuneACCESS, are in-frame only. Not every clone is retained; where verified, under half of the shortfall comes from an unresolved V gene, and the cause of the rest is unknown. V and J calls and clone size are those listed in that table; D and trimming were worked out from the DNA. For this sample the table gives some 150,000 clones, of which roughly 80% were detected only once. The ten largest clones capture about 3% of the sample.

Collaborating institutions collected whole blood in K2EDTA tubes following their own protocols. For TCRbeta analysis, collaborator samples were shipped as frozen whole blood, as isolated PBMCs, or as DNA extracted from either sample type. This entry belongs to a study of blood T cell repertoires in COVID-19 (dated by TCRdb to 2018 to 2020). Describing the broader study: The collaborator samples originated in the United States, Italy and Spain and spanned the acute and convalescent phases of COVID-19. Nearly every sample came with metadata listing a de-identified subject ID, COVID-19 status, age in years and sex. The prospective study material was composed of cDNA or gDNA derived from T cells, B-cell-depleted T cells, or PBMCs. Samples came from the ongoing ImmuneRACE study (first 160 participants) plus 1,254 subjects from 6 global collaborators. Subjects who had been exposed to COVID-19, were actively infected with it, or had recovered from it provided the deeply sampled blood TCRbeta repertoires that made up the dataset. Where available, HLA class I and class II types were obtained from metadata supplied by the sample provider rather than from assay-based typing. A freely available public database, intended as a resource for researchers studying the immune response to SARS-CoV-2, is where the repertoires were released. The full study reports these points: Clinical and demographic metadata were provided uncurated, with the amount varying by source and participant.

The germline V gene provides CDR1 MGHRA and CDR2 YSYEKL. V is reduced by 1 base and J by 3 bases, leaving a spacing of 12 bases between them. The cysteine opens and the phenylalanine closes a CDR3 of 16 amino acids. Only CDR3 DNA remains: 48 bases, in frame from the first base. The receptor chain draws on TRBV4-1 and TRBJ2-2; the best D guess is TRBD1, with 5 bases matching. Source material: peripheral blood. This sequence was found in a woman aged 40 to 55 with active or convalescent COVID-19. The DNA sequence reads TGCGCCAGCAGCCAAGGGGCGCCAGGGTACACCGGGGAGCTGTTTTTT. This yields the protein CASSQGAPGYTGELFF.